The 9 T cell receptor beta chains reported below all come from one sample, sequenced in a study of shared clonotypes between healthy human individuals. Sequencing used immunoSEQ multiplex PCR; TCRdb keeps in-frame clones, though not all of them. The sample includes approximately 350,000 clones, 74% of them seen just once. The sample taken for sequencing was memory CD4+ T cells sorted from blood. Subset given: CD45RA-negative fraction. The receptors were sampled from a man aged 25-45 years in good health.

On this clone itself: One end of the junction varies from germline; a read error may be responsible. V is TRBV5-3 and J is TRBJ2-7; possibly TRBD1 for D (5 bases). TRBV5-3 is noted as an ORF with a role that remains uncertain. The length of the CDR3 is 15 residues. CDR3 in DNA: TGTGCCAGCAGCTGGGCTCAGGGCATCTCCTACGAGCAGTACTTC. Amino acid sequence: CASSWAQGISYEQYF.

The chain combines TRBV6-5 with TRBJ2-7, with D possibly TRBD1 on 6 matching bases. The CDR3 loop spans 15 amino acids. V lost 2 bases and J 4 bases, leaving 15 bases between the germline ends. Per the germline V gene, CDR1 is MNHEY and CDR2 is SVGAGI. CDR3 DNA sequence: TGTGCCAGCAGTTACCGTGGCAGGGGCTTATACGAGCAGTACTTC. This translates into CASSYRGRGLYEQYF.

About this clone itself: One junction end does not reproduce the germline sequence, and a read error may be involved. The V and J genes are TRBV7-2 and TRBJ2-1; TRBD2 aligns across 7 bases. Per germline, CDR1 SGHTA and CDR2 FQGNSA. The CDR3 extends over 18 amino acids. Written as DNA, the CDR3 is TGTGCCAGCAGCTTAGTCGGTGGGAGGGCCTCGTTTTCCAATAAGCAGTTCTTC. Encoded protein: CASSLVGGRASFSNKQFF.

The V and J genes are TRBV5-5 and TRBJ1-2; no definite D call. Germline CDR1 SGHKS, CDR2 YYEKEE (reference sequence). This CDR3 contains 16 residues. Trimming left V 3 bases short and J 4 bases short, with 19 bases between. CDR3 residues: CASSSEPRVVPYGYTF. The CDR3 DNA reads as TGTGCCAGCAGCTCCGAGCCTAGGGTCGTTCCCTATGGCTACACCTTC. Full variable domain (outside the CDR3, taken from reference TRBV5-5 and TRBJ1-2): DAGVTQSPTHLIKTRGQQVTLRCSPISGHKSVSWYQQVLGQGPQFIFQYYEKEERGRGNFPDRFSARQFPNYSSELNVNALLLGDSALYLCASSSEPRVVPYGYTFGSGTRLTVV.

V is TRBV7-3 and J is TRBJ2-1; the D is unclear. The CDR3 is made up of 12 amino acids. CDR1 is SGHTA and CDR2 is FQGTGA in the germline V gene. Trimming removed 0 bases from V and 5 bases from J, with 2 bases in between. The CDR3 here is CASSLTNNEQFF. The CDR3 bases are TGTGCCAGCAGCTTAACCAACAATGAGCAGTTCTTC.

The genes are TRBV29-1 and TRBJ2-7, with D possibly matching TRBD1 (5 bases). Germline V lookup: CDR1 SQVTM, CDR2 ANQGSEA. V shed 5 bases and J shed 0 bases, with 11 bases lying between them. CDR3 length: 13 amino acids. CDR3 nucleotide sequence: TGCAGCGTTCAGACAGTTACCTCCTACGAGCAGTACTTC. It is translated as CSVQTVTSYEQYF.

The V call is TRBV28, the J call TRBJ2-1, with 12 bases matching TRBD1. The V segment lost 3 bases and the J segment 4 bases; nucleotides outside the gene matches: 4. Germline V CDR1 and CDR2: MDHEN, SYDVKM. There are 16 residues in the CDR3. This CDR3 reads CASSLQGQGAYNEQFF. CDR3 DNA: TGTGCCAGCAGTTTGCAGGGACAGGGGGCGTACAATGAGCAGTTCTTC.

The chain links TRBV28 to TRBJ2-3, with 7 bases identical to TRBD1. CDR3 size: 14 residues. V shed 6 bases and J 6 bases; nucleotides not matched to a gene: 9. Looked up from germline, CDR1 is MDHEN and CDR2 is SYDVKM. The DNA for the CDR3 is TGTGCCAGCAGGACCACAGGGGTTGTGGATACGCAGTATTTT. Its protein is CASRTTGVVDTQYF.

The rearrangement links TRBV10-2 to TRBJ2-7; D may be TRBD1 (5 bases). The V end was cut by 2 bases, the J end by 0 bases, with 11 bases between. Per the germline V gene, CDR1 is WSHSY and CDR2 is SAAADI. This CDR3 is 15 amino acids long. The CDR3 bases are TGCGCCAGCAGTGAGGCCAGGGTATACTCCTACGAGCAGTACTTC. Translation: CASSEARVYSYEQYF.